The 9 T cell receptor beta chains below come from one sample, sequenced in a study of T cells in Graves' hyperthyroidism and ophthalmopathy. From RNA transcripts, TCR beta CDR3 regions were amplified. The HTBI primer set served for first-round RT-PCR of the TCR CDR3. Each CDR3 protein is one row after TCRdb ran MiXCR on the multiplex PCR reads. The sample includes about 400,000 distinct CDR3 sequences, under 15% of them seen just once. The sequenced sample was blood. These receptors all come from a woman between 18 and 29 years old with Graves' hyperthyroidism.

CDR3 region: CASSLSLDGGSYGYTF. CDR3 sequence (DNA): TGTGCCAGCAGCCTTAGCTTAGACGGTGGAAGCTATGGCTACACCTTC. The rearrangement uses TRBV9 and TRBJ1-2; unclear D gene. Germline V CDR1 and CDR2: SGDLS, YYNGEE. The germline V and J ends were trimmed by 4 bases and 4 bases, with 20 bases remaining between them. The CDR3 sequence is 16 residues long. The variable domain in full, with the rest retrieved from reference TRBV9 and TRBJ1-2, is DSGVTQTPKHLITATGQRVTLRCSPRSGDLSVYWYQQSLDQGLQFLIQYYNGEERAKGNILERFSAQQFPDLHSELNLSSLELGDSALYFCASSLSLDGGSYGYTFGSGTRLTVV.

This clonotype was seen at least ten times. For the CDR3, the DNA is TGTGCCAGCAGCTTAGCTCAAGCCGGGACAACTGAAGCTTTCTTT. This codes for CASSLAQAGTTEAFF. The chain carries TRBV7-8 and TRBJ1-1; possibly TRBD1 for D (6 bases). This CDR3 spans 15 amino acids. V was clipped by 0 bases and J by 5 bases, with 13 bases between them. Per germline, CDR1 SGHVS and CDR2 FQNEAQ.

CDR3 sequence: CASSQESSTDTQYF. The CDR3 nucleotides read TGTGCCAGCAGCCAAGAATCCAGCACAGATACGCAGTATTTT. The chain uses TRBV4-2 and TRBJ2-3; D not resolved. Germline V CDR1 and CDR2: LGHNA, YNFKEQ. The V end was cut by 0 bases, the J end by 0 bases, with 4 bases between. This CDR3 region has 14 residues.

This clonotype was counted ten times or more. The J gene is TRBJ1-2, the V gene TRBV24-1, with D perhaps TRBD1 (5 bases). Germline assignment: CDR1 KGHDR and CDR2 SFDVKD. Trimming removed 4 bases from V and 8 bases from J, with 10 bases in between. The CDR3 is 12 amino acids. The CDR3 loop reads CATSDGGSGYTF. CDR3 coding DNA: TGTGCCACCAGTGACGGGGGTAGCGGCTACACCTTC.

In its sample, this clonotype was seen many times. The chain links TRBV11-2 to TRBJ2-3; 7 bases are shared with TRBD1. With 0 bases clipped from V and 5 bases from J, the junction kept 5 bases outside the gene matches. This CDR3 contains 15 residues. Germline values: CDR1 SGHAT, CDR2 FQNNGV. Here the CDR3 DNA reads TGTGCCAGCAGCTTAGACAGGGGGTGGCAAGATACGCAGTATTTT. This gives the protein CASSLDRGWQDTQYF.

The DNA of the CDR3 is TGTGCCAGCAGCCCGGGACAGGGAACTGGAAACACCATATATTTT. Translated, it gives CASSPGQGTGNTIYF. The genes are TRBV3-1 and TRBJ1-3; 9 bases are shared with TRBD1. CDR1 is LGHDT, CDR2 YNNKEL, per germline (reference sequence). The CDR3 is 15 amino acids. The V gene end was trimmed by 4 bases and the J gene end by 2 bases; junction bases not matched to a gene: 3.

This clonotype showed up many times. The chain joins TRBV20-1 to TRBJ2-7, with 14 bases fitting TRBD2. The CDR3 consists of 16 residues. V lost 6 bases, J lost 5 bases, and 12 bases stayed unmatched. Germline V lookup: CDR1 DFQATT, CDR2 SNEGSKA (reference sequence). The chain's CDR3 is CSAAGLAGGVAHEQYF. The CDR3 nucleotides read TGCAGTGCCGCTGGACTAGCGGGAGGAGTTGCCCACGAGCAGTACTTC.

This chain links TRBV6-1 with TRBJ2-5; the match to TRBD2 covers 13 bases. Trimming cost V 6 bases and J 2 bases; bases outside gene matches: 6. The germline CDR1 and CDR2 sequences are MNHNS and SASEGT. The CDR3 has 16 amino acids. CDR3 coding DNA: TGTGCCAGCAGGAACAGACTAGCGGGAGGACAAGAGACCCAGTACTTC. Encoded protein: CASRNRLAGGQETQYF.

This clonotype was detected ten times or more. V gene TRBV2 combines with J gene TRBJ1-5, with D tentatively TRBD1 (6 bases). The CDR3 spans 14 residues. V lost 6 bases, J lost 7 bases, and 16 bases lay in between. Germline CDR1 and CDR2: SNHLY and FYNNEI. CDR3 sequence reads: CASSQGGGRQPQHF. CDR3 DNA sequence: TGTGCCAGCAGCCAAGGGGGGGGCCGACAGCCCCAGCATTTT.